This section outlines one TCR beta chain sequence together with its context. This clonotype showed up many times. The clone's antigen remains unknown. Qualities for individual bases were not recorded, and no much larger clone is one base off. From the cysteine up to the phenylalanine, the CDR3 has a length of 16 residues. The read is trimmed to its CDR3 DNA, 48 bases read in frame from base 1. V is cut back by 4 bases and J by 6 bases, with 9 bases in the junction unmatched. These data belong to a study of T-cell reconstitution after alpha-beta-depleted transplantation in children (dated by TCRdb to the mid-2010s). Context from the whole study: T-cell immune reconstitution after TCRalphabeta/CD19-depleted allogeneic hematopoietic cell transplantation in children was quantitatively tracked in the study by means of TCR repertoire profiling. Beyond this particular receptor, the publication reports: In some patients, high TCRbeta diversity at day 60 was attributed to recipient T cells and intrathymic progenitors that had survived conditioning. The apparently early recovery of alphabetaT-cell counts about two months after transplant reportedly depended on only several hundred rapidly expanded clones that came from non-depleted graft cells. Over the following months the frequencies of hyperexpanded clones went down, and after one year T-cell counts and TCRbeta diversity were mostly credited to newly produced T cells.

Taken with the paper, the label for treatment or condition translates to: allogeneic hematopoietic cell transplantation with graft depleted of TCRalphabeta T cells and CD19 B cells. The children who served as transplant recipients had been given grafts of TCRalphabeta/CD19-depleted allogeneic hematopoietic cells. Preparation of the library involved PCR. Sequencing was performed on an Illumina HiSeq 2500. To normalize quantification of the TCRbeta repertoire, the TCR libraries were built with molecular barcoding that relied on unique molecular identifiers. TCRdb applied fastp at Q25 and MiXCR to the public reads, then kept only in-frame beta chains. Entries that share a CDR3 protein sequence are merged under the most common genes and DNA. For this sample the table gives 550,000 to 800,000 distinct CDR3 sequences, of which around 12% were detected only once. In total, the top ten clones hold 0.75% to 0.85% of the sample.

Sequencing was performed on PBMCs, taken before TCRalphabeta/CD19-depleted stem cell transplant. The sequence was collected from a girl aged 2-10 years with congenital amegakaryocytic thrombocytopenia, due to receive a stem cell transplant. The receptor chain draws on TRBV12-3 or TRBV12-4 and TRBJ2-1; TRBD2 agrees with 10 junctional bases. The bases read TGTGCCAGCAGTTCCCTACTAGCGGGGTTGACCAATGAGCAGTTCTTC. This gives the protein CASSSLLAGLTNEQFF.